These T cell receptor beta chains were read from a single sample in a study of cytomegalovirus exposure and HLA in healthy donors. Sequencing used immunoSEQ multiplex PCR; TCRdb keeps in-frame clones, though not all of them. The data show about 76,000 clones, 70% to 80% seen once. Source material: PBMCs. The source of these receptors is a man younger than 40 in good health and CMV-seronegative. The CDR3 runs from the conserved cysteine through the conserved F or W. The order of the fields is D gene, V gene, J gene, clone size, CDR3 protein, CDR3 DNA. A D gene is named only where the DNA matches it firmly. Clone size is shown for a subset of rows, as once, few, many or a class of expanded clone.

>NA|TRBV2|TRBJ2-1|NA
CASSEGGIHYNEQFF
TGTGCCAGCAGTGAAGGCGGTATTCACTACAATGAGCAGTTCTTC
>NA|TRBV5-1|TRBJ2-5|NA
CASSFGRSRGGETQYF
TGCGCCAGCAGCTTCGGTAGGAGCAGGGGAGGGGAGACCCAGTACTTC
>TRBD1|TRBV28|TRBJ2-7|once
CASSPGDRHYEQYF
TGTGCCAGCAGTCCTGGGGACAGACACTACGAGCAGTACTTC
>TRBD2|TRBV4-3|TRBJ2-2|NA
CASSPDRLADNTGELFF
TGCGCCAGCAGCCCCGACCGGCTAGCGGATAACACCGGGGAGCTGTTTTTT
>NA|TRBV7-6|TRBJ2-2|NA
CARSASVSGNTGELFF
TGTGCCCGCAGTGCCAGCGTTAGCGGAAACACCGGGGAGCTGTTTTTT
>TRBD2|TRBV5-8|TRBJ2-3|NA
CASSSPRSGIGDTQYF
TGTGCCAGCAGCTCCCCCCGTAGCGGGATAGGAGATACGCAGTATTTT
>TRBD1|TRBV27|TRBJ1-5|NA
CASSPDRGPQPQHF
TGTGCCAGCAGTCCCGACAGGGGGCCCCAGCCCCAGCATTTT
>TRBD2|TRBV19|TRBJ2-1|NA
CASSIGGGGWEQFF
TGTGCCAGTAGTATAGGGGGGGGAGGATGGGAGCAGTTCTTC
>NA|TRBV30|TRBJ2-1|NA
CAWRHFGNEQFF
TGTGCCTGGAGGCACTTCGGTAATGAGCAGTTCTTC
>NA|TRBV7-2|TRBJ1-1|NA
CASSLGSLTEAFF
TGTGCCAGCAGCCTGGGGAGCTTGACTGAAGCTTTCTTT
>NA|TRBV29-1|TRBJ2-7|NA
CSVGEGVNEQYF
TGCAGCGTTGGTGAGGGGGTGAACGAGCAGTACTTC
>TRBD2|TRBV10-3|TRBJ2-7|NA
CAISERTSGTYEQYF
TGTGCCATCAGTGAGAGGACTAGCGGGACTTACGAGCAGTACTTC
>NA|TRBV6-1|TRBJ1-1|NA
CASSESVSTEAFF
TGTGCCAGCAGTGAATCAGTAAGCACTGAAGCTTTCTTT
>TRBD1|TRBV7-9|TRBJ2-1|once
CASSLIAGQGSVF
TGTGCCAGCAGCTTAATAGCCGGACAGGGTTCGGTCTTC
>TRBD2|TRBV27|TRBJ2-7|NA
CASRLAGSYEQYF
TGTGCCAGCAGACTAGCGGGCTCCTACGAGCAGTACTTC
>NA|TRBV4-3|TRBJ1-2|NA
CASSQGRGFYGYTF
TGCGCCAGCAGCCAAGGTCGAGGATTCTATGGCTACACCTTC
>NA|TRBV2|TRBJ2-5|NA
CASTYRFQETQYF
TGTGCCAGCACCTACCGTTTCCAAGAGACCCAGTACTTC
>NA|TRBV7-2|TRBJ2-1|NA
CASSFPSSYEQFF
TGTGCCAGCAGCTTCCCCTCTAGCTATGAGCAGTTCTTC
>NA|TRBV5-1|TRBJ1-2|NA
CASSLAPSYRDMFYGYTF
TGCGCCAGCAGCTTGGCGCCCTCTTACCGGGACATGTTCTATGGCTACACCTTC
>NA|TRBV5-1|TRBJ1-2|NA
CASSPSAANYGYTF
TGCGCCAGCAGCCCATCTGCGGCTAACTATGGCTACACCTTC
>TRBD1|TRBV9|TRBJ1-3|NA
CASSVVSTPRTGGNTIYF
TGTGCCAGCAGCGTAGTTTCGACCCCTAGGACAGGTGGAAACACCATATATTTT
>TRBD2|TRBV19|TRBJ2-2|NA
CATSRAGTSGTGELFF
TGTGCCACTTCGAGAGCCGGGACTAGCGGGACCGGGGAGCTGTTTTTT
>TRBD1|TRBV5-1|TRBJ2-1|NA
CASSLVDRAEQFF
TGCGCCAGCAGCTTGGTGGACAGGGCTGAGCAGTTCTTC
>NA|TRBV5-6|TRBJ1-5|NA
CASSLKSGRGFNQPQHF
TGTGCCAGCAGCTTGAAGTCCGGACGGGGTTTCAATCAGCCCCAGCATTTT
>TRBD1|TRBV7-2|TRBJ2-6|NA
CASSLRGQGGSGANVLTF
TGTGCCAGCAGCTTAAGGGGACAGGGAGGGTCAGGGGCCAACGTCCTGACTTTC
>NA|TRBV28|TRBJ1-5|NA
CASSLQGNSNQPQHF
TGTGCCAGCAGTTTGCAGGGGAATAGCAATCAGCCCCAGCATTTT
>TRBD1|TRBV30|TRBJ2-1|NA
CAWKPTGAGEQFF
TGTGCCTGGAAACCGACAGGGGCCGGTGAGCAGTTCTTC